The clone carrying this TCR beta chain was seen more than once but under ten times. The antigen remains unidentified. Time point indicated: persistent/refractory GD, antithyroid drugs over 5 years with positive TRAb. RNA isolated from PBMCs was used to make the TCR library. The patient group derived from an endocrinology department in Xi'an, China. This specimen comes from a study of regulatory T cells in long-lasting Graves disease. Across the study: More than 5 years of antithyroid drugs with positive TSH receptor antibodies defined persistent Graves' disease.

Construction of the TCR beta libraries employed iRepertoire HTBI primers in conjunction with Arm-PCR of CDR3 regions. TCRdb recomputed calls from the multiplex PCR reads with MiXCR, one row per CDR3 protein. The sample consists of roughly 500,000 distinct CDR3 sequences, roughly 22% of them appearing once. Germline-derived CDR1 and CDR2 are SGHDN and FVKESK. V lost 4 bases and J 1 base, leaving 19 bases between the germline ends. The CDR3 consists of 17 residues. Whole-study findings and limits: New patients shared some 890 public clonotypes, fewer than the roughly 2,600 shared by persistent patients. Not thyroid tissue but only peripheral blood was studied.

This receptor was obtained from a female donor with Graves disease. The specimen was peripheral blood mononuclear cells (PBMCs), collected when the disease was refractory, from a patient treated with antithyroid drugs. J is TRBJ2-5 and V is TRBV14; D gene uncertain. DNA for the CDR3: TGTGCCAGCAGCCGAAGCCTGCCCGGGTCCGCCCAAGAGACCCAGTACTTC. It specifies CASSRSLPGSAQETQYF.